Presented here are 23 T cell receptor beta chains from one specimen sequenced in a study of T cell repertoires in cytomegalovirus infection. These receptors' targets are unknown. MiXCR, run by TCRdb on the reads, gives a single entry per CDR3 protein. The profile shows approximately 340,000 distinct CDR3 sequences, about 28% of them singletons. The sequenced sample was cultured PBMCs, obtained from culture after CMV antigen stimulation. These receptors were obtained from a human donor in good health (CMV status not recorded). Some clones in this sample may be carry-over from other donors' samples.

V and J are TRBV6-5 and TRBJ1-1; tentatively, D is TRBD1 (5 bases). The V end lost 7 bases, the J end lost 6 bases, and 15 bases lay between the germline ends. The CDR3 covers 13 residues. Germline V gene sequence: CDR1 MNHEY, CDR2 SVGAGI. The CDR3 spells CASTNGGIAEAFF. The CDR3 DNA reads TGTGCCAGCACTAACGGGGGGATCGCTGAAGCTTTCTTT.

The chain combines TRBV4-1 with TRBJ1-2; D gene unclear. The germline V gene has CDR1 MGHRA and CDR2 YSYEKL. V lost 1 base and J 0 bases, leaving 6 bases between the germline ends. This CDR3 comprises 14 residues. CDR3 nucleotides: TGCGCCAGCAGCCAAGTAGGCCCTAACTATGGCTACACCTTC. Amino acids: CASSQVGPNYGYTF.

J is TRBJ2-2 and V is TRBV11-3; D is uncertain. With 2 bases removed from V and 6 bases from J, the gap between germline ends came to 7 bases. CDR1 is SGHNT and CDR2 is YENEEA in the germline V gene. The CDR3 is 13 residues long. This chain's CDR3 is CASSLKSAGELFF. Written as DNA, the CDR3 is TGTGCCAGCAGCTTAAAAAGCGCCGGGGAGCTGTTTTTT.

V is TRBV27 and J is TRBJ2-2; TRBD2 aligns across 12 bases. The V and J ends lost 3 bases and 4 bases, in that order; junction bases with no gene match: 9. The V gene's germline CDR1 is MNHEY and CDR2 SMNVEV (reference sequence). CDR3 size: 18 residues. The CDR3 reads CASSFGLAGGPGTGELFF. CDR3 DNA: TGTGCCAGCAGTTTCGGGCTAGCGGGAGGGCCGGGCACCGGGGAGCTGTTTTTT.

V and J are TRBV28 and TRBJ2-7; D not resolved. CDR1 MDHEN and CDR2 SYDVKM come from the germline V gene. V was shortened by 3 bases and J by 4 bases, with 7 bases between the two germline ends. This CDR3 comprises 12 residues. The CDR3 DNA sequence: TGTGCCAGCAGTTTCCTCCAATACGAGCAGTACTTC. Residues: CASSFLQYEQYF.

This chain uses TRBV11-2 with TRBJ2-7; D ambiguous. The CDR3 spans 16 residues. Trimming left V 3 bases short and J 2 bases short, with 17 bases between. Per the germline V gene, CDR1 is SGHAT and CDR2 is FQNNGV. Here the CDR3 reads CASSFSGGHITYEQYF. Written as DNA, the CDR3 is TGTGCCAGCAGCTTTTCGGGTGGTCACATCACCTACGAGCAGTACTTC.

The genes are TRBV7-2 and TRBJ2-7; perhaps TRBD2 as D (5 bases). The CDR3 is 15 residues long. Germline CDR1 SGHTA, CDR2 FQGNSA. Trimming cost V 5 bases and J 1 base, with 15 bases left between them. CDR3 sequence reads: CASSPPRGDSYEQYF. CDR3 DNA sequence: TGTGCCAGCAGCCCGCCACGGGGTGATTCCTACGAGCAGTACTTC.

Only a few counts were recorded for this clonotype. The chain recombines TRBV10-3 with TRBJ1-1; TRBD1 is a possible D gene (6 bases). The CDR3 is made up of 13 amino acids. V was clipped by 5 bases and J by 2 bases, with 9 bases between them. The germline CDR1 and CDR2 sequences are ENHRY and SYGVKD. In nucleotides, the CDR3 is TGTGCCATCAGTCCGGACAGTAACACTGAAGCTTTCTTT. Its translation: CAISPDSNTEAFF.

In this sample, this clonotype turned up a few times. V usage is TRBV14 and J usage is TRBJ2-2; D remains ambiguous. This CDR3 has 13 amino acids. Germline V gene sequence: CDR1 SGHDN, CDR2 FVKESK. Deletions cut 2 bases from V and 5 bases from J, with 6 bases between. CDR3 in amino acids: CASSQSRTGELFF. Here the CDR3 DNA reads TGTGCCAGCAGCCAAAGCCGTACCGGGGAGCTGTTTTTT.

The V call is TRBV12-3 or TRBV12-4, the J call TRBJ1-5; D gene uncertain. V shed 1 base and J shed 6 bases, with 7 bases lying between them. The CDR3 has 13 residues. The CDR3 region is CASSLGVVQPQHF. The DNA of the CDR3 is TGTGCCAGCAGTTTAGGTGTCGTTCAGCCCCAGCATTTT.

The CDR3 DNA sequence: TGTGCCAGCAGTTATTTCGGCGGCACAGATACGCAGTATTTT. Translated, it gives CASSYFGGTDTQYF. The chain is built from TRBV6-2 or TRBV6-3 and TRBJ2-3; D not certain. The CDR3 consists of 14 residues. Germline V gene lookup returns CDR1 MNHEY and CDR2 SVGEGT. Trimming shortened V by 3 bases and J by 1 base, and 8 bases separated the two germline ends.

The chain joins TRBV18 to TRBJ2-1, with 9 bases identical to TRBD1. The CDR3 has 15 amino acids. CDR1 and CDR2 (germline): KGHSH, LQKENI. Trimming at V came to 3 bases and at J to 8 bases, leaving 8 bases not matched to a gene. CDR3: CASSPGQGMWHEQFF. The CDR3 DNA sequence: TGTGCCAGCTCACCCGGACAGGGGATGTGGCATGAGCAGTTCTTC.

J is TRBJ1-1 and V is TRBV18; TRBD1 is a possible D gene (5 bases). Germline CDR1 KGHSH, CDR2 LQKENI. V lost 2 bases to trimming and J lost 1 base, with 11 bases between them. There are 15 residues in the CDR3. CDR3 DNA: TGTGCCAGCTCACCAATGACAGTGTCGAACACTGAAGCTTTCTTT. The encoded protein is CASSPMTVSNTEAFF.

The rearrangement links TRBV20-1 to TRBJ2-5; 8 positions match TRBD2. This CDR3 contains 16 residues. With 5 bases clipped from V and 0 bases from J, the junction kept 11 bases outside the gene matches. Germline CDR1 is DFQATT and CDR2 is SNEGSKA (reference sequence). DNA of the CDR3: TGCAGTGCTGGGGTCCTAGCGGGTATTTACCAAGAGACCCAGTACTTC. This sequence encodes CSAGVLAGIYQETQYF.

This clonotype was counted at least ten times. The chain is built from TRBV7-2 and TRBJ2-7; D possibly matches TRBD1 or TRBD2 (5 bases each). This CDR3 has 19 residues. Trimming removed 1 base at V and 0 bases at J, with 22 bases between. The germline CDR1 and CDR2 sequences are SGHTA and FQGNSA. The CDR3: CASSLVVSGRGTSSYEQYF. The CDR3 DNA sequence: TGTGCCAGCAGCTTAGTGGTGAGCGGCAGAGGGACGAGCTCCTACGAGCAGTACTTC. Full variable domain (outside the CDR3, taken from reference TRBV7-2 and TRBJ2-7): GAGVSQSPSNKVTEKGKDVELRCDPISGHTALYWYRQSLGQGLEFLIYFQGNSAPDKSGLPSDRFSAERTGGSVSTLTIQRTQQEDSAVYLCASSLVVSGRGTSSYEQYFGPGTRLTVT.

This clonotype was counted a few times. J is TRBJ1-2 and V is TRBV28; tentatively, D is TRBD1 (6 bases). Trimming took off 5 bases at V and 5 bases at J, with 12 bases between the two ends. Germline values: CDR1 MDHEN, CDR2 SYDVKM. The CDR3 runs to 13 residues. The CDR3, as DNA: TGTGCCAGCAGTGGGGGCCTATCATATGGCTACACCTTC. This gives the protein CASSGGLSYGYTF.

This clonotype was counted a few times. The chain carries TRBV7-3 and TRBJ2-2; D perhaps matches TRBD1 (6 bases). In germline, CDR1 is SGHTA, CDR2 FQGTGA. V was cut by 5 bases and J by 6 bases, with 13 bases left in between. The CDR3 is 14 residues long. The CDR3 nucleotides are TGTGCCAGCAGCCCCACGGCAGGGGCCGGGGAGCTGTTTTTT. Residues: CASSPTAGAGELFF.

The table lists this clonotype with a few counts. J is TRBJ2-4 and V is TRBV28; D gene ambiguous. CDR1 MDHEN and CDR2 SYDVKM come from the germline V gene. This CDR3 comprises 17 residues. With 3 bases removed from V and 1 base from J, the gap between germline ends came to 16 bases. CDR3 bases: TGTGCCAGCAGTTTTATATCCCTGGCCCCTGCCAAAAACATTCAGTACTTC. This gives the protein CASSFISLAPAKNIQYF.

This clonotype was seen a few times. The chain carries TRBV7-2 and TRBJ2-3; tentative D call: TRBD2 (5 bases). The V gene's germline CDR1 is SGHTA and CDR2 FQGNSA. Deletions cut 2 bases from V and 10 bases from J, with 10 bases between. The CDR3 spans 12 residues. CDR3 in amino acids: CASSLPGNSQYF. The DNA for the CDR3 is TGTGCCAGCAGCTTACCCGGGAACTCGCAGTATTTT.

The chain combines TRBV18 with TRBJ1-1, with 10 bases matching TRBD1. The germline V gene encodes CDR1 KGHSH and CDR2 LQKENI. The CDR3 covers 17 residues. With V trimmed by 2 bases and J by 0 bases, 6 bases remained unmatched. The CDR3 sequence: CASSPRDRGLMNTEAFF. The DNA for the CDR3 is TGTGCCAGCTCACCAAGGGACAGGGGACTAATGAACACTGAAGCTTTCTTT.

The chain combines TRBV4-2 with TRBJ1-4; TRBD1 agrees at 9 bases. This CDR3 is built from 15 residues. After removal of 2 bases from V and 4 bases from J, the junction contained 2 bases not matched to a gene. Germline assignment: CDR1 LGHNA and CDR2 YNFKEQ. For the CDR3, the DNA is TGTGCCAGCAGCCAACGGACAGGGGTTAATGAAAAACTGTTTTTT. Translating gives CASSQRTGVNEKLFF.

V and J are TRBV7-2 and TRBJ2-5; D not certain. Trimming took off 5 bases at V and 4 bases at J, with 8 bases between the two ends. This CDR3 region has 12 residues. CDR1 and CDR2 (germline): SGHTA, FQGNSA. CDR3 coding DNA: TGTGCCAGCAGCCCCGGAGTAGAGACCCAGTACTTC. It codes for CASSPGVETQYF.

V usage is TRBV29-1 and J usage is TRBJ1-1; D is unresolved. The germline gives CDR1 SQVTM, CDR2 ANQGSEA. The CDR3 runs to 13 residues. V was pared by 5 bases and J by 0 bases, with 10 bases between. CDR3: CSVRPKMNTEAFF. For the CDR3, the DNA is TGCAGCGTTCGTCCAAAAATGAACACTGAAGCTTTCTTT.